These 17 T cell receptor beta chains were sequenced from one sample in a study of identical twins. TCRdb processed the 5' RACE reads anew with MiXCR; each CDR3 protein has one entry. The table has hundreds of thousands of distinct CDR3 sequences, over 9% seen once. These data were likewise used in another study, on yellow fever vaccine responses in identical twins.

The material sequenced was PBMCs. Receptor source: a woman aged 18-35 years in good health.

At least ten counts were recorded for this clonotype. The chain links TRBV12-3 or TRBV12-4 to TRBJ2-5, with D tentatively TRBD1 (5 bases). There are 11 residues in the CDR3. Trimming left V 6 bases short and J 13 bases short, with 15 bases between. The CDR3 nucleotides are TGTGCCAGCAGCCTAGGGGTCAATTGGTACTTC. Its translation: CASSLGVNWYF.

In nucleotides, the CDR3 is TGTGCCAGTTCGTCTCGGGGGCAGAATGAGCAGTTCTTC. Amino acid sequence: CASSSRGQNEQFF. The chain is built from TRBV14 and TRBJ2-1; D assignment may be TRBD1 or TRBD2 (6 bases each). V lost 9 bases, J lost 7 bases, and 16 bases lay in between. The CDR3 contains 13 residues. Germline values: CDR1 SGHDN, CDR2 FVKESK.

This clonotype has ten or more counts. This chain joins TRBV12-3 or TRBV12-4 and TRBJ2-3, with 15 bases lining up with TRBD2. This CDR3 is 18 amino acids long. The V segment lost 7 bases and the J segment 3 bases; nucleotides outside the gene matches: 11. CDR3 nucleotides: TGTGCCAGCACTGAAGGACTAGCGGGGGGGCGTATAACAGATACGCAGTATTTT. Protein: CASTEGLAGGRITDTQYF.

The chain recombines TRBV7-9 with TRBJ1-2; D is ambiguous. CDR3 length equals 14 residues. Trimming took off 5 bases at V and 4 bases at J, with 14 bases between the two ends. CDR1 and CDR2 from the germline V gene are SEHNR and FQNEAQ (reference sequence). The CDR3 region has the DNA TGTGCCAGCAGCCCGTCGTGGCAGGCCTATGGCTACACCTTC. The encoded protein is CASSPSWQAYGYTF.

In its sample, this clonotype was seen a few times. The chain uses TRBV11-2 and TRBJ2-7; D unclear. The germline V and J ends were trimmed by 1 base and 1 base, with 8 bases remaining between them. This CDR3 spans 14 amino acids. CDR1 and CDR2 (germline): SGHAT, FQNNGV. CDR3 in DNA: TGTGCCAGCAGCTTAGTTGGGAAGTCCTACGAGCAGTACGTC. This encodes CASSLVGKSYEQYV.

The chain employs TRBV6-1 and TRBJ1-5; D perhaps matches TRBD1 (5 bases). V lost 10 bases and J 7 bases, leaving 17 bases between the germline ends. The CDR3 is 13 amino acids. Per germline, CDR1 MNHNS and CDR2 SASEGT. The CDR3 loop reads CAIAQGPGQPQHF. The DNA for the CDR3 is TGTGCCATAGCCCAGGGTCCGGGGCAGCCCCAGCATTTT.

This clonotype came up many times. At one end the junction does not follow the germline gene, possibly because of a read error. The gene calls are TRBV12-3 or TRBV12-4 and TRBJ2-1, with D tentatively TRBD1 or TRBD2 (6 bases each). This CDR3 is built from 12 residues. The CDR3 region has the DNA TGTGCCAGCAGTTTATCGGGGGCTATAGGAGTCTTC. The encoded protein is CASSLSGAIGVF.

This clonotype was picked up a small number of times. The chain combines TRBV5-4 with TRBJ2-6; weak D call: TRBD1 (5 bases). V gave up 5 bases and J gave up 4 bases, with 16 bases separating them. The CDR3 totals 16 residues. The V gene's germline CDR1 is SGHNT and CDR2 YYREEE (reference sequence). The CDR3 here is CASSNARAGGANVLTF. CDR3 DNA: TGTGCCAGCAGTAACGCCAGGGCTGGGGGGGCCAACGTCCTGACTTTC.

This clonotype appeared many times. The CDR3 coding sequence is TGTGCCAGCAGGGGGGGGCAGATGAACACTGAAGCTTTCTTT. Encoded protein: CASRGGQMNTEAFF. The genes are TRBV6-1 and TRBJ1-1; a possible D gene is TRBD1 (6 bases). Germline V gene lookup returns CDR1 MNHNS and CDR2 SASEGT. The CDR3 is 14 amino acids. Deletions cut 6 bases from V and 0 bases from J, with 11 bases between.

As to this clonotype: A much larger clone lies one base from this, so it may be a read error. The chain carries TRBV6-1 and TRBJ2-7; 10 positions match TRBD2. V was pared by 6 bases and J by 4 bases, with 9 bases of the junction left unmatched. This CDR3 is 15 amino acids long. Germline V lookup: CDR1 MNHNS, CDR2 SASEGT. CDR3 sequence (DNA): TGTGCCAGCAGATTCAGCGGGAGGGCCACGTACGAGCAGTACTTC. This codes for CASRFSGRATYEQYF.

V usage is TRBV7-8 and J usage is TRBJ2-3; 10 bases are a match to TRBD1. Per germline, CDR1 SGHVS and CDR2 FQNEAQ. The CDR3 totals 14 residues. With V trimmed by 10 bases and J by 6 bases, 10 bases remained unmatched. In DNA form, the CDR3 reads TGTGCCATCACCCGGGACAGGGGTTTCGATACGCAGTATTTT. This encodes CAITRDRGFDTQYF.

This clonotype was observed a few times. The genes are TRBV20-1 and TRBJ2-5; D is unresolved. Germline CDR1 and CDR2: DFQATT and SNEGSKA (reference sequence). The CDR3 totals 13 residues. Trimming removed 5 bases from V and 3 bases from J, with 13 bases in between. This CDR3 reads CSAPPTVKETQYF. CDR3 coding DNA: TGCAGTGCTCCACCAACAGTGAAAGAGACCCAGTACTTC.

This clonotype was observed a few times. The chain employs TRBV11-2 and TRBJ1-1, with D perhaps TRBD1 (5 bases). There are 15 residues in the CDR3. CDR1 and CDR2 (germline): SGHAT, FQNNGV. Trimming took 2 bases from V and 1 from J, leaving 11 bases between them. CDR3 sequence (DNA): TGTGCCAGCAGCTTATCTACAGGCGGGAACACTGAAGCTTTCTTT. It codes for CASSLSTGGNTEAFF.

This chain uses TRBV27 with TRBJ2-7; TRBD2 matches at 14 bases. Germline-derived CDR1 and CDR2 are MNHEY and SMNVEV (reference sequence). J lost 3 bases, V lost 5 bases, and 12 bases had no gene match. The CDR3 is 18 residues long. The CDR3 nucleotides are TGTGCCAGCAGTGCGTTGACTAGCGGGAGGGCCATAAGCTACGAGCAGTACTTC. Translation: CASSALTSGRAISYEQYF.

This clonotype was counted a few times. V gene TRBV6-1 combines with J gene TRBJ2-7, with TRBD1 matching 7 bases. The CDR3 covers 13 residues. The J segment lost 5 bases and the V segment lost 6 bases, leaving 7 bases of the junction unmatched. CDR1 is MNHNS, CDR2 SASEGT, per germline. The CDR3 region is CASSGQVGHEQYV. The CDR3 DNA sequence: TGTGCCAGCAGCGGACAGGTGGGACACGAGCAGTACGTC.

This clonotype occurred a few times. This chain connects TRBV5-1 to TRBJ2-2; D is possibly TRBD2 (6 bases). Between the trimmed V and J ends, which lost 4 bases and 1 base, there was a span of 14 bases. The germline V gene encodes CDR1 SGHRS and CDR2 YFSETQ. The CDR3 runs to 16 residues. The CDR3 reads CASSPPVSGNTGELFF. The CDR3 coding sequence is TGCGCCAGCAGCCCCCCGGTTAGCGGGAACACCGGGGAGCTGTTTTTT.

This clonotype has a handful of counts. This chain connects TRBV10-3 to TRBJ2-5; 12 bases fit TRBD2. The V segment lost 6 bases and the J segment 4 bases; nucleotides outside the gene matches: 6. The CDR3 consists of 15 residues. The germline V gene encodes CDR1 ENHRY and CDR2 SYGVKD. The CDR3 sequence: CAISRTSGEGETQYF. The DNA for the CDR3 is TGTGCCATCAGCAGGACTAGCGGGGAGGGAGAGACCCAGTACTTC.